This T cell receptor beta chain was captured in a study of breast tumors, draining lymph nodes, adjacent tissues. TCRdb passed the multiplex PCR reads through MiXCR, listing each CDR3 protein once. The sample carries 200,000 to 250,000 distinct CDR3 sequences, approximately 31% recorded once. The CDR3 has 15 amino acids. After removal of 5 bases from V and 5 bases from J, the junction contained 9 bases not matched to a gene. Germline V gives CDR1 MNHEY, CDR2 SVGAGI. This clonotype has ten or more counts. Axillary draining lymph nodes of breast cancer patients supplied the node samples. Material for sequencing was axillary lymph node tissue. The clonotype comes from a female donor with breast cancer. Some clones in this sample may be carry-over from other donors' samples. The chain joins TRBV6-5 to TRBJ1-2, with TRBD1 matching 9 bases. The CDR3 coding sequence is TGTGCCAGCAGTCACCGCCGGGACAGGGCTTATGGCTACACCTTC. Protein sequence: CASSHRRDRAYGYTF.